These T cell receptor beta chains were read from a single sample in a study of cytomegalovirus exposure and HLA in healthy donors. Only in-frame clones appear in the TCRdb table, and some are missing; sequencing was by immunoSEQ multiplex PCR. The sample has 150,000 to 200,000 clones; about 80% are singletons. The sample comprised PBMCs. The source of these receptors is a man aged 18 to 29 in good health and CMV-seropositive. Both conserved end residues are part of each CDR3. The D gene is left open where the match is weak.

cdr3_aa | cdr3_nt | d_call | j_call | v_call
CASSIVVGGTDTQYF | TGTGCCAGTAGTATAGTTGTGGGGGGGACAGATACGCAGTATTTT | TRBD2 | TRBJ2-3 | TRBV19
CASSIYLRTGKAYEQYF | TGTGCCAGTAGTATATATCTCCGAACAGGGAAGGCCTACGAGCAGTACTTC | . | TRBJ2-7 | TRBV19
CASSPGQGAAKNIQYF | TGTGCCAGCAGTCCCGGACAGGGGGCGGCCAAAAACATTCAGTACTTC | TRBD1 | TRBJ2-4 | TRBV28
CASSSDPDRTPYGYTF | TGTGCCAGCTCATCGGACCCTGACAGGACGCCCTATGGCTACACCTTC | . | TRBJ1-2 | TRBV18
CASSRLTSLHEQYF | TGTGCCAGCAGCCGCCTAACTAGTCTCCACGAGCAGTACTTC | . | TRBJ2-7 | TRBV7-2
CSDLASLETQYF | TGCAGCGACCTAGCGTCCCTCGAGACCCAGTACTTC | . | TRBJ2-5 | TRBV29-1
CASSPQGKNTEAFF | TGTGCCAGCTCACCACAGGGGAAGAACACTGAAGCTTTCTTT | . | TRBJ1-1 | TRBV18
CASSAVYEQYF | TGCGCCAGCAGTGCCGTCTACGAGCAGTACTTC | . | TRBJ2-7 | TRBV10-2
CASSQGHPDSTYEQYF | TGCGCCAGCAGCCAAGGTCACCCGGACAGCACCTACGAGCAGTACTTC | . | TRBJ2-7 | TRBV4-1
CASSKIQGSDEQFF | TGTGCCAGCAGCAAAATACAGGGATCCGATGAGCAGTTCTTC | . | TRBJ2-1 | TRBV5-8
CASSHGTGGMYYTF | TGCGCCAGCAGCCACGGGACAGGGGGTATGTACTACACCTTC | TRBD1 | TRBJ1-2 | TRBV5-1
CASRRGGGYEQYF | TGTGCCAGCAGGCGGGGGGGCGGGTACGAGCAGTACTTC | TRBD2 | TRBJ2-7 | TRBV6-5
CSAEGTGEAFF | TGCAGTGCCGAAGGGACAGGTGAAGCTTTCTTT | TRBD1 | TRBJ1-1 | TRBV20-1
CASSLRDLGDTQYF | TGTGCCAGCAGCCTTCGGGACTTGGGGGATACGCAGTATTTT | . | TRBJ2-3 | TRBV27